This T cell receptor (beta chain) was documented in a study of cytomegalovirus exposure and HLA in healthy donors. This CDR3 contains 14 residues. Germline CDR1 is SEHNR and CDR2 is FQNEAQ (reference sequence). The V gene lost 1 base and the J gene lost 4 bases, with 8 bases spanning the gap. Method: immunoSEQ multiplex PCR; TCRdb's copy keeps in-frame clones and lacks some. The table records about 200,000 clones, around 87% of them present only once. The chain has TRBV7-9 and TRBJ1-5; D is possibly TRBD1 (6 bases). The sequenced material came from PBMCs. This receptor was taken from a woman in her late teens or twenties in good health and CMV-seropositive. The CDR3 sequence: CASSLERGNQPQHF. Here the CDR3 DNA reads TGTGCCAGCAGCTTAGAAAGGGGGAATCAGCCCCAGCATTTT.